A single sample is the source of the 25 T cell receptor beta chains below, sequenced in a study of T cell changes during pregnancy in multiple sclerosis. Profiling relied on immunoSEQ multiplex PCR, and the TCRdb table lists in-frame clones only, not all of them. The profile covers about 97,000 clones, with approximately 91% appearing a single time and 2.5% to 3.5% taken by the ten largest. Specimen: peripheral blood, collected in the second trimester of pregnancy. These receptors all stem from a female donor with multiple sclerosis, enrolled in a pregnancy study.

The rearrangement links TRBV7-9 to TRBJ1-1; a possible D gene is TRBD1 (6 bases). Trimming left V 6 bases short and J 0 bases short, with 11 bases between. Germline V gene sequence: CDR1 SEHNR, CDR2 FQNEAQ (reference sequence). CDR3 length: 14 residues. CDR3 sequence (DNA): TGTGCCAGCAGAGGGGGGGGCATGAACACTGAAGCTTTCTTT. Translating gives CASRGGGMNTEAFF.

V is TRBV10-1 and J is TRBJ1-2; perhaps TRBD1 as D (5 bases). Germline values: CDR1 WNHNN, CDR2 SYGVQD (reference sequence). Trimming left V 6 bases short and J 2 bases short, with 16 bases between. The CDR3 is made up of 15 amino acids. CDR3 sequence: CASSAGQGRNYGYTF. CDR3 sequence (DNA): TGCGCCAGCAGCGCCGGGCAGGGAAGAAACTATGGCTACACCTTC.

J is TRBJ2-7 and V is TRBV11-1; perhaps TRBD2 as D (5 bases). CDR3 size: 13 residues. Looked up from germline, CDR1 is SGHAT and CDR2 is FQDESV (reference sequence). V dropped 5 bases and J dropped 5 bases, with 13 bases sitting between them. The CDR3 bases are TGTGCCAGCAGCGAGGCTAGCCCAAACGAGCAGTACTTC. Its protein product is CASSEASPNEQYF.

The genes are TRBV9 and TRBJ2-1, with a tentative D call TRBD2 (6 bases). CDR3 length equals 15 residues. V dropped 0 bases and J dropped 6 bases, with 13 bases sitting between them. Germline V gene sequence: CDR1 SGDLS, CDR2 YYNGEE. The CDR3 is CASSVGGTEGNEQFF. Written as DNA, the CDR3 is TGTGCCAGCAGCGTAGGAGGGACGGAGGGCAATGAGCAGTTCTTC.

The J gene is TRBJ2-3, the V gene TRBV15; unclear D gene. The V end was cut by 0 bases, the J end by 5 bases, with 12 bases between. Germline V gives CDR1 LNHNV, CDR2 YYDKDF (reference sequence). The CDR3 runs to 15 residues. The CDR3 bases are TGTGCCACCAGCAGAGATCTGCCCCCGGGAGATACGCAGTATTTT. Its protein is CATSRDLPPGDTQYF. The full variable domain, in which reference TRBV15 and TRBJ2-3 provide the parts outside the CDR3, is DAMVIQNPRYQVTQFGKPVTLSCSQTLNHNVMYWYQQKSSQAPKLLFHYYDKDFNNEADTPDNFQSRRPNTSFCFLDIRSPGLGDTAMYLCATSRDLPPGDTQYFGPGTRLTVL.

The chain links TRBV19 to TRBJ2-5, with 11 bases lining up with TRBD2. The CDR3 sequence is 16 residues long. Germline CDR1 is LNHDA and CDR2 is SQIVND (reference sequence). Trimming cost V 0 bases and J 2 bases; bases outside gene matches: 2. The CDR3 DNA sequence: TGTGCCAGTAGTATAGAACGGACTAGCGGGCAAGAGACCCAGTACTTC. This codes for CASSIERTSGQETQYF.

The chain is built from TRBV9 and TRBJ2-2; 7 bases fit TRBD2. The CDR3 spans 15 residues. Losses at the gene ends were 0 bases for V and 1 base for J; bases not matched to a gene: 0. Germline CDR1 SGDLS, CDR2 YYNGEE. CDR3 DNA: TGTGCCAGCAGCGTAGGGGAGGGGAACACCGGGGAGCTGTTTTTT. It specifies CASSVGEGNTGELFF.

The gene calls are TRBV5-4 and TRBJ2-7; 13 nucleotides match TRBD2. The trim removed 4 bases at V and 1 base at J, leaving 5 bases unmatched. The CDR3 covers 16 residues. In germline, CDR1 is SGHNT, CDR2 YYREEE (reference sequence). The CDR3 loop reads CASSPGLAGWSYEQYF. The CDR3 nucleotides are TGTGCCAGCAGCCCGGGACTAGCGGGATGGTCCTACGAGCAGTACTTC.

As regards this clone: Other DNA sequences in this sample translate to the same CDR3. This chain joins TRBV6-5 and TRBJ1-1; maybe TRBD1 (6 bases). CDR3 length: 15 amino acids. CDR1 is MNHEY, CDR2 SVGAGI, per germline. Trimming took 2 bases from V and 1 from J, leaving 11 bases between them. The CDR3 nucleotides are TGTGCCAGCAGTTACCGCCCGACAGGGAACACTGAAGCTTTCTTT. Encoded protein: CASSYRPTGNTEAFF.

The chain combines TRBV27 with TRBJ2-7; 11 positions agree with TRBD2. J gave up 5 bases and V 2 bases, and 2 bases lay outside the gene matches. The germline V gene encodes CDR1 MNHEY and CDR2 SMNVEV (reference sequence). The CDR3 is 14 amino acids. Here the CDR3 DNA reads TGTGCCAGCAGTTTAAGACTAGCGGGACACGAGCAGTACTTC. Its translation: CASSLRLAGHEQYF.

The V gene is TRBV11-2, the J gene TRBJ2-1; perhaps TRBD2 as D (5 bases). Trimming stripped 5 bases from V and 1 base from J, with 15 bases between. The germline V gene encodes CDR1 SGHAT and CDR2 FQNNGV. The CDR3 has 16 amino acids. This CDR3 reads CASSGSGRGSYNEQFF. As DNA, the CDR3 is TGTGCCAGCAGCGGGTCTGGACGAGGGTCCTACAATGAGCAGTTCTTC.

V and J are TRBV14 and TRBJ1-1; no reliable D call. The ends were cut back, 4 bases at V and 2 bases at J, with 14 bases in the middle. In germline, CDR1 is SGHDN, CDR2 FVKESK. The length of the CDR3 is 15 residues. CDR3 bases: TGTGCCAGCAGCCCTCGGAGAGGGTTAAACACTGAAGCTTTCTTT. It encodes CASSPRRGLNTEAFF.

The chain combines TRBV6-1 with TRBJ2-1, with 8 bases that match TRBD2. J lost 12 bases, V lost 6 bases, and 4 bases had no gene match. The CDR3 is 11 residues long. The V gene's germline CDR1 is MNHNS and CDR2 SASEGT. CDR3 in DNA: TGTGCCAGCAGGACTAGCGAATTGCAGTTCTTC. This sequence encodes CASRTSELQFF.

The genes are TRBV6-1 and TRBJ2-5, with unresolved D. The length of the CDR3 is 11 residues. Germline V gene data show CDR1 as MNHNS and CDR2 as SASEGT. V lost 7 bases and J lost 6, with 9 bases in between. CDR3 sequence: CASTLEKTQYF. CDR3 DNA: TGTGCCAGCACCCTAGAGAAGACCCAGTACTTC.

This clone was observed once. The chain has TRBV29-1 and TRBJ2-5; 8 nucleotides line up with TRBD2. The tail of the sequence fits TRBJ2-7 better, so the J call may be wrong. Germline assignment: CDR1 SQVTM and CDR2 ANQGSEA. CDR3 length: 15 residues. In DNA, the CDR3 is TGCAGCGTTGAAGGGGAGCGGGAGAGTACCTACGAGCAGTACTTC. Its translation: CSVEGERESTYEQYF.

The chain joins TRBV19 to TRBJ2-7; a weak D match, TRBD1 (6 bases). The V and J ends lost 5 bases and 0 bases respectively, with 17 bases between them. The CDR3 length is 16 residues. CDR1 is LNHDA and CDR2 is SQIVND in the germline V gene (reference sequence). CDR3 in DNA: TGTGCCAGTAGTTACGCCTTGGGACAAAGCTCCTACGAGCAGTACTTC. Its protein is CASSYALGQSSYEQYF.

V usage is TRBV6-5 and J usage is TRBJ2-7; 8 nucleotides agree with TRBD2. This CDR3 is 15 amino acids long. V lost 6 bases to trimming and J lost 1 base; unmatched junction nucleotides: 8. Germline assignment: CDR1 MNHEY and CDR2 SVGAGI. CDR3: CASSISGSGSYEQYF. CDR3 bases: TGTGCCAGCAGCATAAGCGGGAGTGGTTCCTACGAGCAGTACTTC.

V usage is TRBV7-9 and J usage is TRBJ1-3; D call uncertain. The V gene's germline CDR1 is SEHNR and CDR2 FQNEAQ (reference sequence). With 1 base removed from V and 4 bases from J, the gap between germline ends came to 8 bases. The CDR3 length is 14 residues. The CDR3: CASSLDGAGNTIYF. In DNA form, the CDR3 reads TGTGCCAGCAGCTTAGATGGAGCCGGAAACACCATATATTTT.

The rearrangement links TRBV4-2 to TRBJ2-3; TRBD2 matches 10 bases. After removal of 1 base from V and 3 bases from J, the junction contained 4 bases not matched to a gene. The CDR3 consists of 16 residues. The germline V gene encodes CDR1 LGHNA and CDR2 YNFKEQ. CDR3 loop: CASSQVTTSGTDTQYF. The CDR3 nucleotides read TGTGCCAGCAGCCAAGTAACGACTAGCGGGACAGATACGCAGTATTTT.

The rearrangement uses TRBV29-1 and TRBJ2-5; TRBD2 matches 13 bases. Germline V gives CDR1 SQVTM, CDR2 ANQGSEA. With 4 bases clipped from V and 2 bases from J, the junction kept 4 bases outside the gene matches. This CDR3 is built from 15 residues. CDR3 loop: CSVATSGRSQETQYF. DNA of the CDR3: TGCAGCGTTGCGACTAGCGGGAGGTCTCAAGAGACCCAGTACTTC.

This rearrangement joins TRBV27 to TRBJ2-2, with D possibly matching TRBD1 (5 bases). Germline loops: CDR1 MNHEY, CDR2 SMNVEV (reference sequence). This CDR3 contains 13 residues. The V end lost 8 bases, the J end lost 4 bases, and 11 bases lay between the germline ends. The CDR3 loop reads CASGAGFTGELFF. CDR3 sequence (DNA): TGTGCCAGCGGGGCCGGGTTCACCGGGGAGCTGTTTTTT.

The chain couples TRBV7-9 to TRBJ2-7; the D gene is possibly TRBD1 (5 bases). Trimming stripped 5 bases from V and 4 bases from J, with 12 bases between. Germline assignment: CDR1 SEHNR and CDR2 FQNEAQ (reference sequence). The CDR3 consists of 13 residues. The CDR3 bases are TGTGCCAGCAGCAAGACAGTAGATTACGAGCAGTACTTC. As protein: CASSKTVDYEQYF.

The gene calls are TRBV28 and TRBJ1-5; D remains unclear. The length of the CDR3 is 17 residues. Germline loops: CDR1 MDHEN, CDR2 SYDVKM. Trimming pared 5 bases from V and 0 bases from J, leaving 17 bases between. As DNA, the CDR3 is TGTGCCAGCAGTCCACCCCTCGGGGTTTATAGCAATCAGCCCCAGCATTTT. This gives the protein CASSPPLGVYSNQPQHF.

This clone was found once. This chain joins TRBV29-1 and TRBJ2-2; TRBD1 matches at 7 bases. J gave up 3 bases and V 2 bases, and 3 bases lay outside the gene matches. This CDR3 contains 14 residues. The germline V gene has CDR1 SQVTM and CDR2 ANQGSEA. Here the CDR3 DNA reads TGCAGCGTTGAATTAGGGACAGACACCGGGGAGCTGTTTTTT. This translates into CSVELGTDTGELFF.

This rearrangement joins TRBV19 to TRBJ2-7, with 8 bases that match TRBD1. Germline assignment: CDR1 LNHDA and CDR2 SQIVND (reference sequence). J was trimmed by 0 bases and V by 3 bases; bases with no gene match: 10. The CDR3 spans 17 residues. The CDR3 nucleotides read TGTGCCAGTAGTATGGCCCTGGACAGGGCCTTCTCCTACGAGCAGTACTTC. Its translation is CASSMALDRAFSYEQYF.